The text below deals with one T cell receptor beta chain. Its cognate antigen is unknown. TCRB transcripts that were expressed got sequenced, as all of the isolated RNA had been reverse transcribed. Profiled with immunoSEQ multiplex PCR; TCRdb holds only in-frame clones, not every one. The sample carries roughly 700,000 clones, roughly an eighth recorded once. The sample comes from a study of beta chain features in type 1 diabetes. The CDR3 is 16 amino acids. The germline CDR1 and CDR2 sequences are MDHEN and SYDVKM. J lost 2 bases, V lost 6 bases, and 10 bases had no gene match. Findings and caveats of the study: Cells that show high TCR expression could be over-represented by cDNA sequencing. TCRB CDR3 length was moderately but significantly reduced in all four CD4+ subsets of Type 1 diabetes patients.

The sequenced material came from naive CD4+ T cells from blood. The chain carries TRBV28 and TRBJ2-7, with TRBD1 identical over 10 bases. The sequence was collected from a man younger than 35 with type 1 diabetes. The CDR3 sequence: CASRRTPGQGTYEQYF. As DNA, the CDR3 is TGTGCCAGCAGGCGAACCCCGGGACAGGGGACCTACGAGCAGTACTTC.